Listed here are 9 T cell receptor beta chains from one sample, sequenced in a study of cytomegalovirus exposure and HLA in healthy donors. Both 60 Vbeta primers and 13 Jbeta primers went into the PCR. Clones were sequenced by immunoSEQ multiplex PCR, and TCRdb holds only the in-frame ones, with some missing. The sample includes fewer than 200,000 clones, roughly 80% seen only once; the top ten take about 0.76%. What was sequenced was PBMCs. The receptors originated from a woman aged 18-29 years in good health and CMV-seronegative.

The J gene is TRBJ2-1, the V gene TRBV4-1; 9 bases fit TRBD2. The length of the CDR3 is 17 residues. V dropped 1 base and J dropped 1; count of bases not matched to a gene: 5. Germline assignment: CDR1 MGHRA and CDR2 YSYEKL. CDR3 loop: CASSQGQTSGSYNEQFF. CDR3 DNA sequence: TGCGCCAGCAGCCAAGGCCAGACTAGCGGTTCCTACAATGAGCAGTTCTTC.

Note on this clone: No conserved phenylalanine or tryptophan ends this CDR3, so it is likely a read error. J is TRBJ2-7 and V is TRBV2, with D unclear. Germline assignment: CDR1 SNHLY and CDR2 FYNNEI. V was clipped by 5 bases and J by 3 bases, with 5 bases between them. The CDR3 totals 11 residues. CDR3 sequence (DNA): TGTGCCAGCAGTCCATACTACGAGCAGTACCTC. It is translated as CASSPYYEQYL.

The chain joins TRBV4-1 to TRBJ2-1; TRBD2 agrees at 16 bases. Germline lookup yields CDR1 MGHRA and CDR2 YSYEKL. V was clipped by 3 bases and J by 7 bases; unmatched bases: 9. The CDR3 has 18 residues. CDR3 protein: CASSQMGLAGGPGNEQFF. DNA of the CDR3: TGCGCCAGCAGCCAGATGGGACTAGCGGGAGGGCCGGGGAATGAGCAGTTCTTC.

This clone turned up a few times. The J gene is TRBJ2-4, the V gene TRBV28; no definite D call. The CDR3 runs to 16 residues. The V end was cut by 2 bases, the J end by 0 bases, with 11 bases between. Germline CDR1 MDHEN, CDR2 SYDVKM. CDR3 region: CASSLMTPLAKNIQYF. CDR3 nucleotide sequence: TGTGCCAGCAGTTTAATGACACCCCTAGCCAAAAACATTCAGTACTTC. Based on the CDR3 plus reference TRBV28 and TRBJ2-4, the full variable domain is DVKVTQSSRYLVKRTGEKVFLECVQDMDHENMFWYRQDPGLGLRLIYFSYDVKMKEKGDIPEGYSVSREKKERFSLILESASTNQTSMYLCASSLMTPLAKNIQYFGAGTRLSVL.

This clone was seen a handful of times. The chain recombines TRBV18 with TRBJ1-2; tentatively, D is TRBD1 (5 bases). Germline loops: CDR1 KGHSH, CDR2 LQKENI. The CDR3 spans 13 residues. The ends were cut back, 3 bases at V and 2 bases at J, with 7 bases in the middle. CDR3 loop: CASSPDSNYGYTF. The DNA of the CDR3 is TGTGCCAGCTCACCCGACAGCAACTATGGCTACACCTTC.

The J gene is TRBJ2-7, the V gene TRBV11-3; TRBD2 might be the D (5 bases). The CDR3 is 13 residues long. Germline values: CDR1 SGHNT, CDR2 YENEEA. Trimming pared 5 bases from V and 4 bases from J, leaving 12 bases between. CDR3 region: CASSAGEGYEQYF. Written as DNA, the CDR3 is TGTGCCAGCAGCGCGGGCGAAGGGTACGAGCAGTACTTC.

The rearrangement joins TRBV28 to TRBJ2-1; D perhaps matches TRBD1 (5 bases). CDR1 MDHEN and CDR2 SYDVKM come from the germline V gene. This CDR3 has 15 residues. The ends were cut back, 3 bases at V and 8 bases at J, with 17 bases in the middle. CDR3: CASSFGYPGRDEQFF. Written as DNA, the CDR3 is TGTGCCAGCAGTTTTGGTTATCCCGGCAGGGATGAGCAGTTCTTC.

The rearrangement links TRBV6-5 to TRBJ1-1, with no clear D. CDR1 is MNHEY, CDR2 SVGAGI, per germline. The CDR3 loop spans 14 amino acids. Deletions cut 2 bases from V and 1 base from J, with 8 bases between. CDR3 residues: CASSYGPENTEAFF. The CDR3 DNA follows: TGTGCCAGCAGTTACGGGCCGGAGAACACTGAAGCTTTCTTT.

The J gene is TRBJ1-1, the V gene TRBV29-1, with D uncertain. Germline V gives CDR1 SQVTM, CDR2 ANQGSEA. V was clipped by 3 bases and J by 5 bases, with 10 bases between them. The CDR3 has 12 amino acids. The CDR3 protein is CSVEGRMTEAFF. CDR3 in DNA: TGCAGCGTTGAGGGGAGAATGACTGAAGCTTTCTTT.